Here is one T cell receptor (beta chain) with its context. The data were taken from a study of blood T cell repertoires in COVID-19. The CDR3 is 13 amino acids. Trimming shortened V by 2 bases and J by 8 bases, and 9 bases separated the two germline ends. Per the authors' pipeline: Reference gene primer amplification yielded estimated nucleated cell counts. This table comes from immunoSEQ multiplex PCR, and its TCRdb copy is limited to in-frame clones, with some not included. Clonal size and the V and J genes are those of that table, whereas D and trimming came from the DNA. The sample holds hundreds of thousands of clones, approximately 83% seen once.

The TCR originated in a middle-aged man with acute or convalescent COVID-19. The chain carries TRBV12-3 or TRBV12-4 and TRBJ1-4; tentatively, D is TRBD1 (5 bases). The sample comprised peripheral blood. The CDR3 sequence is CASSLFGGEKLFF. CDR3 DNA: TGTGCCAGCAGTTTATTCGGGGGAGAAAAACTGTTTTTT.